The 23 T cell receptor beta chains in this list originate from one sample, sequenced in a study of blood T cells in healthy people across ages. A sample-barcoded 5' primer and a J-beta primer mix were used in a second PCR of roughly 6 to 11 cycles. TCRdb recomputed calls from the 5' RACE reads with MiXCR, one row per CDR3 protein. Of 1,500,000 or so distinct CDR3 sequences listed, about 42% are singletons. Material for sequencing was blood. The receptors derive from a young woman in good health.

The chain joins TRBV3-1 to TRBJ2-3; 11 bases agree with TRBD2. V shed 2 bases, J shed 4 bases, and the junction held 8 bases outside the gene matches. From germline, CDR1 is LGHDT and CDR2 YNNKEL (reference sequence). The CDR3 has 17 residues. DNA of the CDR3: TGTGCCAGCAGCCAACCAGCGCTAGCGGGAGGACCAGATACGCAGTATTTT. Amino acids: CASSQPALAGGPDTQYF.

CDR3 sequence reads: CSVEQGATDTQYF. CDR3 bases: TGCAGCGTTGAACAGGGGGCAACAGATACGCAGTATTTT. This chain joins TRBV29-1 and TRBJ2-3, with 8 bases matching TRBD1. The CDR3 length is 13 residues. Trimming removed 2 bases from V and 3 bases from J; junction bases left unmatched: 1. Per germline, CDR1 SQVTM and CDR2 ANQGSEA.

This clonotype was seen a few times. The J gene is TRBJ2-1, the V gene TRBV29-1; D perhaps matches TRBD1 (6 bases). V gave up 1 base and J gave up 4 bases, with 11 bases separating them. Germline CDR1 reads SQVTM; CDR2 reads ANQGSEA. There are 14 residues in the CDR3. CDR3 residues: CSVEATGIYNEQFF. CDR3 DNA: TGCAGCGTTGAAGCGACAGGAATATACAATGAGCAGTTCTTC.

There are a few counts of this clonotype. An end of the junction differs from the germline gene, which may be a read error. The chain links TRBV7-3 to TRBJ2-1; unclear D gene. Germline-derived CDR1 and CDR2 are SGHTA and FQGTGA. CDR3 size: 14 residues. CDR3 protein: CASSSGTWEGEQFF. The CDR3 region has the DNA TGTGCAAGCAGTTCCGGAACGTGGGAAGGGGAGCAGTTCTTC.

The chain carries TRBV20-1 and TRBJ2-3, with TRBD1 as a possible D gene (6 bases). The CDR3 sequence is 18 residues long. Between the trimmed V and J ends, which lost 4 bases and 1 base, there was a span of 24 bases. Germline values: CDR1 DFQATT, CDR2 SNEGSKA (reference sequence). CDR3 loop: CSATLDRPKPHRTDTQYF. The CDR3, as DNA: TGCAGTGCTACGTTAGACAGGCCTAAACCACATCGCACAGATACGCAGTATTTT.

In its sample, this clonotype was seen many times. This chain uses TRBV12-3 or TRBV12-4 with TRBJ1-1, with 8 bases lining up with TRBD1. This CDR3 spans 14 amino acids. V shed 2 bases and J 5 bases; nucleotides not matched to a gene: 4. In DNA, the CDR3 is TGTGCCAGCAGTTTACAGGGGGCGCGGACTGAAGCTTTCTTT. It yields the protein CASSLQGARTEAFF.

The rearrangement links TRBV29-1 to TRBJ2-7; the D gene could be TRBD1 or TRBD2 (5 bases each). The CDR3 loop spans 14 amino acids. V lost 5 bases, J lost 3 bases, and 17 bases lay in between. Germline CDR1 reads SQVTM; CDR2 reads ANQGSEA. The CDR3 sequence is CSVSNRDDRYEQYF. In DNA, the CDR3 is TGCAGCGTTTCGAACCGGGACGATCGCTACGAGCAGTACTTC.

As for this clonotype: Compared with germline, one end of the junction differs, possibly owing to a read error. The V call is TRBV4-1, the J call TRBJ2-4, with D perhaps matching TRBD1 (5 bases). The CDR3 contains 16 residues. Germline CDR1 is MGHRA and CDR2 is YSYEKL. The CDR3: CTSSQEGQTAFNIQYF. CDR3 DNA sequence: TGCACCAGCAGCCAAGAAGGTCAGACAGCTTTTAACATTCAGTACTTC.

The chain couples TRBV10-3 to TRBJ2-4; D not resolved. Trimming stripped 7 bases from V and 7 bases from J, with 8 bases between. This CDR3 has 11 amino acids. The germline CDR1 and CDR2 sequences are ENHRY and SYGVKD. CDR3 region: CAIKAGNIQYF. CDR3 nucleotide sequence: TGTGCCATCAAGGCAGGCAACATTCAGTACTTC.

The chain joins TRBV7-2 to TRBJ2-7, with D uncertain. Germline V lookup: CDR1 SGHTA, CDR2 FQGNSA. The CDR3 runs to 14 residues. Trimming removed 5 bases from V and 0 bases from J, with 11 bases in between. CDR3 region: CASSPNMGSYEQYF. In nucleotides, the CDR3 is TGTGCCAGCAGCCCCAACATGGGCTCCTACGAGCAGTACTTC.

This clonotype was seen a handful of times. J is TRBJ1-2 and V is TRBV4-1; tentatively, D is TRBD1 (5 bases). CDR3 length equals 15 residues. Germline V gives CDR1 MGHRA, CDR2 YSYEKL. Trimming took 4 bases from V and 1 from J, leaving 13 bases between them. The CDR3 region is CASSRPKGINYGYTF. CDR3 DNA: TGCGCCAGCAGCCGCCCCAAGGGGATTAACTATGGCTACACCTTC.

The gene calls are TRBV7-9 and TRBJ2-5, with D possibly being TRBD2 (6 bases). The CDR3 contains 14 residues. Germline V lookup: CDR1 SEHNR, CDR2 FQNEAQ (reference sequence). Trimming took 5 bases from V and 5 from J, leaving 15 bases between them. DNA for the CDR3: TGTGCCAGCAGCGCCACGAGGGCGGGGGAGACCCAGTACTTC. It codes for CASSATRAGETQYF.

This clonotype has a count of ten or more. At one end, the junction sequence differs from germline, possibly due to a read error. The chain has TRBV5-1 and TRBJ2-6, with TRBD2 as a possible D gene (6 bases). The germline CDR1 and CDR2 sequences are SGHRS and YFSETQ. The CDR3 consists of 15 residues. CDR3 sequence (DNA): TGTGCCAGCAGTTTGGAGGGATCTGGGGCCAACGTCCTGACTTTC. Translating gives CASSLEGSGANVLTF.

Only a few counts were recorded for this clonotype. The chain links TRBV29-1 to TRBJ1-1; D gene ambiguous. Trimming took off 8 bases at V and 0 bases at J, with 16 bases between the two ends. The CDR3 has 14 residues. Germline loops: CDR1 SQVTM, CDR2 ANQGSEA. DNA for the CDR3: TGCAGCTCCTCAGGCGGCCAAATGAACACTGAAGCTTTCTTT. It codes for CSSSGGQMNTEAFF.

The V call is TRBV27, the J call TRBJ1-2; TRBD1 aligns across 8 bases. CDR1 is MNHEY, CDR2 SMNVEV, per germline (reference sequence). CDR3 size: 15 residues. With V trimmed by 6 bases and J by 10 bases, 16 bases remained unmatched. CDR3 nucleotides: TGTGCCAGCAGGGACAGGGACTACGCCCCTAGGGCCTACACCTTC. As protein: CASRDRDYAPRAYTF.

This clonotype has more than one count but fewer than ten. This chain uses TRBV5-1 with TRBJ1-6; D possibly corresponds to TRBD1 (6 bases). The CDR3 is 16 residues long. CDR1 SGHRS and CDR2 YFSETQ come from the germline V gene. Trimming pared 4 bases from V and 4 bases from J, leaving 15 bases between. DNA of the CDR3: TGCGCCAGCAGCCGAAGCTGGACAGATTATAATTCACCCCTCCACTTT. Translated: CASSRSWTDYNSPLHF.

Of note for this clonotype: This may be a read error: a much more frequent sequence differs by one nucleotide. This chain uses TRBV20-1 with TRBJ2-4, with D maybe TRBD1 (6 bases). TRBJ2-7 matches the DNA end more closely, so the J call is doubtful. This CDR3 spans 14 amino acids. The germline gives CDR1 DFQATT, CDR2 SNEGSKA (reference sequence). As DNA, the CDR3 is TGCAGTGCTAGAGATCCAGGCAGGGGCTACGAGCAGTACTTC. It codes for CSARDPGRGYEQYF.

CDR3 region: CSVPFPRPGGIYNEQFF. The CDR3 DNA reads as TGCAGCGTCCCCTTTCCCCGGCCAGGGGGAATCTACAATGAGCAGTTCTTC. V is TRBV29-1 and J is TRBJ2-1; 7 nucleotides align to TRBD1. J gave up 3 bases and V 6 bases, and 17 bases lay outside the gene matches. Germline loops: CDR1 SQVTM, CDR2 ANQGSEA. The CDR3 is 17 amino acids.

This clonotype was observed once. One end of the junction varies from germline; a read error may be responsible. V is TRBV27 and J is TRBJ2-1; D remains ambiguous. Germline V gene data show CDR1 as MNHEY and CDR2 as SMNVEV (reference sequence). CDR3 length equals 14 residues. The chain's CDR3 is CTSSLKSSYNEQFF. The CDR3 DNA is TGTACCAGCAGTTTAAAAAGCTCCTACAATGAGCAGTTCTTC.

The V gene is TRBV6-2 or TRBV6-3, the J gene TRBJ2-3; TRBD2 matches 15 bases. Germline V lookup: CDR1 MNHEY, CDR2 SVGEGT. This CDR3 has 18 amino acids. The ends lost 5 bases at V and 4 bases at J; junction bases unmatched: 10. CDR3 region: CASSTRTSGRGSADTQYF. The CDR3 DNA reads as TGTGCCAGCAGTACCCGGACTAGCGGGAGGGGTTCGGCAGATACGCAGTATTTT.

This chain uses TRBV4-1 with TRBJ2-6; D ambiguous. This CDR3 has 17 amino acids. Trimming took off 0 bases at V and 0 bases at J, with 9 bases between the two ends. Germline values: CDR1 MGHRA, CDR2 YSYEKL. The chain's CDR3 is CASSQDMGYSGANVLTF. CDR3 nucleotides: TGCGCCAGCAGCCAAGATATGGGTTACTCTGGGGCCAACGTCCTGACTTTC.

The chain joins TRBV20-1 to TRBJ2-5; TRBD1 matches 8 bases. The J call may be faulty, since TRBJ2-7 better matches the DNA end. Per the germline V gene, CDR1 is DFQATT and CDR2 is SNEGSKA (reference sequence). The CDR3 sequence is 14 residues long. CDR3 coding DNA: TGCAGTGCTACACCACCAGGACAGGGCTACGAGCAGTACTTC. This translates into CSATPPGQGYEQYF.

The chain couples TRBV6-2 or TRBV6-3 to TRBJ2-5, with D perhaps matching TRBD1 (5 bases). The germline gives CDR1 MNHEY, CDR2 SVGEGT. V lost 2 bases and J lost 5, with 15 bases in between. CDR3 size: 15 residues. CDR3 nucleotides: TGTGCCAGCAGTTACAGGGCGCAGGGCGCCGAGACCCAGTACTTC. Translating it yields CASSYRAQGAETQYF.